The rows below give T cell receptor beta chains drawn from one sample of a study of blood T cells in healthy people across ages. TCRdb itself ran the 5' RACE reads through MiXCR, one entry per CDR3 protein. The table has around 670,000 distinct CDR3 sequences, around 31% seen once; the top ten hold approximately 14%. The sample was blood. All receptors derive from an elderly woman in good health. CDR3s include the opening cysteine and the closing phenylalanine or tryptophan. Clone size appears in some rows only: once, few, many, or a class for an expanded clone.

v_gene: TRBV7-3
abundance: many
j_gene: TRBJ2-5
CDR3aa: CASSLTSSEGTQYF

v_gene: TRBV20-1
abundance: many
j_gene: TRBJ2-6
CDR3aa: CSAPSGGLSGANVLTF

v_gene: TRBV15
abundance: NA
j_gene: TRBJ2-1
CDR3aa: CATSRDLPGPGFF

v_gene: TRBV5-8
abundance: NA
j_gene: TRBJ1-5
CDR3aa: CASSLFVTDSNQPQHF

v_gene: TRBV13
abundance: NA
j_gene: NA
CDR3aa: CASSSRLDPGSYNEQYF

v_gene: TRBV7-2
abundance: many
j_gene: TRBJ1-2
CDR3aa: CASSRPEGIDYGYTF

v_gene: TRBV25-1
abundance: many
j_gene: TRBJ2-5
CDR3aa: CASSEYRGGLRTTQYF

v_gene: TRBV7-2
abundance: many
j_gene: TRBJ1-1
CDR3aa: CASSLVAENTEAFF

v_gene: TRBV27
abundance: NA
j_gene: TRBJ2-1
CDR3aa: CASSFLGGGLGGNEQFF

v_gene: TRBV20-1
abundance: many
j_gene: TRBJ2-3
CDR3aa: CSARDGRGHTDTQYF

v_gene: TRBV6-6
abundance: NA
j_gene: TRBJ2-5
CDR3aa: CASSYSGTKKEETQYF

v_gene: TRBV20-1
abundance: many
j_gene: TRBJ2-7
CDR3aa: CSARDRVTEQYF

v_gene: TRBV7-6
abundance: many
j_gene: TRBJ2-7
CDR3aa: CASSLASGGYEQYF

v_gene: TRBV7-2
abundance: many
j_gene: TRBJ2-4
CDR3aa: CASSLGLAGAENIQYF

v_gene: TRBV5-4
abundance: many
j_gene: TRBJ2-1
CDR3aa: CASSIRDYDNEQFF

v_gene: TRBV18
abundance: NA
j_gene: TRBJ2-5
CDR3aa: CASSLQYSGRRQETQYF

v_gene: TRBV7-6
abundance: few
j_gene: TRBJ1-5
CDR3aa: CASSLALSGGTEPQHF

v_gene: TRBV28
abundance: few
j_gene: TRBJ1-4
CDR3aa: CASSQDRLNEKLFF

v_gene: TRBV5-6
abundance: many
j_gene: TRBJ2-7
CDR3aa: CASSLVAGNYEQYF

v_gene: TRBV9
abundance: NA
j_gene: TRBJ1-1
CDR3aa: CASSVVGDLGGDTEAFF

v_gene: TRBV6-2/TRBV6-3
abundance: many
j_gene: TRBJ1-2
CDR3aa: CASSDGQGYGYTF

v_gene: TRBV20-1
abundance: NA
j_gene: TRBJ2-7
CDR3aa: CSADRGPSASYEQYF

v_gene: TRBV7-2
abundance: NA
j_gene: TRBJ1-2
CDR3aa: CASSLETVHYGYTF

v_gene: TRBV6-5
abundance: few
j_gene: TRBJ2-1
CDR3aa: CASSSPGEQFF

v_gene: TRBV19
abundance: many
j_gene: TRBJ2-1
CDR3aa: CASSIVGNNEQFF

v_gene: TRBV28
abundance: NA
j_gene: TRBJ1-3
CDR3aa: CASSDVNPGQLSGNTIYF

v_gene: TRBV7-2
abundance: many
j_gene: TRBJ1-2
CDR3aa: CASSLLGDGGYTF

v_gene: TRBV7-6
abundance: NA
j_gene: TRBJ2-3
CDR3aa: CASSKATDTQYF

v_gene: TRBV20-1
abundance: NA
j_gene: TRBJ2-3
CDR3aa: CSALTSGGLSTDTQYF

v_gene: TRBV2
abundance: NA
j_gene: TRBJ2-1
CDR3aa: CASTQGSTYNEQFF

v_gene: TRBV4-1
abundance: NA
j_gene: TRBJ1-2
CDR3aa: CASSGSTTIGYTF

v_gene: TRBV28
abundance: many
j_gene: TRBJ1-2
CDR3aa: CATKFGGVLGYTF

v_gene: TRBV24-1
abundance: many
j_gene: TRBJ2-3
CDR3aa: CATSAQRGGIGTDTQYF

v_gene: TRBV7-9
abundance: NA
j_gene: TRBJ1-4
CDR3aa: CASSFLGGTNEKLFF

v_gene: TRBV20-1
abundance: many
j_gene: TRBJ2-7
CDR3aa: CSARAGRAPEQYF

v_gene: TRBV29-1
abundance: NA
j_gene: TRBJ2-5
CDR3aa: CSVEVLREQYF

v_gene: TRBV7-2
abundance: NA
j_gene: TRBJ2-3
CDR3aa: CASSRLAGGLSTDTQYF

v_gene: TRBV6-2/TRBV6-3
abundance: many
j_gene: TRBJ2-7
CDR3aa: CASTHLTTGTGSYEQYF

v_gene: TRBV20-1
abundance: NA
j_gene: TRBJ2-3
CDR3aa: CSAFMRAASTDTQYF

v_gene: TRBV20-1
abundance: NA
j_gene: TRBJ2-5
CDR3aa: CSARGGGSPTSTQYF

v_gene: TRBV20-1
abundance: few
j_gene: TRBJ2-1
CDR3aa: CSARDPGVGVNEQFF

v_gene: TRBV15
abundance: many
j_gene: TRBJ2-7
CDR3aa: CATSRAGKNYEQYF